This T cell receptor beta chain was recovered during a study of T cell clonotyping in hematopoietic cell transplantation. Study findings and constraints: Recipient TCR diversity dropped after transplant; expanded clonotypes rose from day 30 to 180. No sorting was done, leaving CD4 and CD8 contributions mixed.

The CDR3 covers 12 residues. Looked up from germline, CDR1 is MNHEY and CDR2 is SMNVEV (reference sequence). Trimming removed 6 bases at V and 6 bases at J, with 11 bases between. Recipient blood drawn about 28 days pretransplant and days 30, 100, 180 after. Clones were read by immunoSEQ multiplex PCR, and TCRdb kept only the in-frame ones, dropping some. The table lists some 8,300 clones, 65% to 90% of them singletons, with roughly a third in the top ten. For this clone: Its matching antigen is unknown.

The specimen comprised PBMCs, sampled 180 days after allogeneic stem cell transplant. The chain joins TRBV27 to TRBJ1-1, with D perhaps TRBD1 (5 bases). This TCR derives from a female patient in her 30s who had an allogeneic stem cell transplant, so the T cells may come from the graft donor. Some clones in this sample may be carry-over from other donors' samples. CDR3 DNA sequence: TGTGCCAGCAGGGAGGGGTTCGCTGAAGCTTTCTTT. Translated: CASREGFAEAFF.